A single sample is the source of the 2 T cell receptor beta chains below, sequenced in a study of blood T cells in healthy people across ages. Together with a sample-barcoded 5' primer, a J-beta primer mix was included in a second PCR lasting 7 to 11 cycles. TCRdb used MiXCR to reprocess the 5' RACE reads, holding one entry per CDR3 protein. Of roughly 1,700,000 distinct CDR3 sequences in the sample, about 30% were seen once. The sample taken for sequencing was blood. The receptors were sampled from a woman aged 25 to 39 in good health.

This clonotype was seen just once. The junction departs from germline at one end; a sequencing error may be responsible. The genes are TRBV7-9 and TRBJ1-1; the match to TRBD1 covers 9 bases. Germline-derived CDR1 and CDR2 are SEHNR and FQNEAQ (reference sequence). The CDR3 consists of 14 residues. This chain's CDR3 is CASIEGQGSTEVFF. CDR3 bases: TGTGCCAGCATCGAGGGACAGGGTAGCACTGAAGTTTTCTTT.

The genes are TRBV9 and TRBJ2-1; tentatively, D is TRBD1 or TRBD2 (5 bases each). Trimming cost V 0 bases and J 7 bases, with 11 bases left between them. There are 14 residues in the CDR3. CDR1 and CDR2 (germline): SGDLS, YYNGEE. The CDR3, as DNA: TGTGCCAGCAGCGTAGTGACAGAGGGGAATGAGCAGTTCTTC. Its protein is CASSVVTEGNEQFF.